Sequencing of this TCR beta chain was carried out in a study of T cells expressing NK-cell markers. In the study overall: Sorted CD3+CD56+NKG2C+, CD3+CD56+NKG2C- and CD3+CD56-NKG2C+ T cells provided the TCR beta repertoires.

The CDR3 is 17 amino acids. Germline CDR1 reads LGHDT; CDR2 reads YNNKEL (reference sequence). After re-calling the 5' RACE reads, TCRdb lists one entry per CDR3 protein, DNA absent. This sample contains some 600,000 distinct CDR3 sequences. The chain combines TRBV3-1 with TRBJ2-1; TCRdb reports TRBD1, a call that lacks DNA to check it against. The source material was blood T cells: a sorted CD56 or NKG2C T cell subset, CD4+ or CD8+ T cells, or bulk PBMC T cells (not recorded which). This receptor was obtained from a man younger than 35 in good health. The CDR3 spells CASSQGGVGTGWNEQFF.